This T cell receptor (beta chain) was captured by sequencing in a study of blood T cell repertoires in COVID-19. Looking at the study overall: Both acute and convalescent COVID-19 samples were obtained from the United States, Italy and Spain.

Per the original methods: Reference gene primer amplification in the assay estimated nucleated cell counts. Assay: immunoSEQ multiplex PCR; the TCRdb copy retains only in-frame clones and omits some. The V and J calls and the clone size are those of that table, but D and trimming were determined from the DNA. The profile covers some 300,000 clones, with around nine tenths appearing a single time and 10% to 15% taken by the ten largest. Germline CDR1 reads SNHLY; CDR2 reads FYNNEI. CDR3 length: 11 amino acids. Trimming took 9 bases from V and 10 from J, leaving 15 bases between them. While infection was still active, Seattle patients were enrolled and then followed longitudinally.

The rearrangement uses TRBV2 and TRBJ1-1; D gene ambiguous. Sequencing was carried out using peripheral blood. This receptor was obtained from a woman in her 70s with COVID-19, enrolled during active disease. The CDR3 DNA sequence: TGTGCCAGTGGGGAGGGTTTGGTAGCTTTCTTT. Translating it yields CASGEGLVAFF.